The rows below give T cell receptor beta chains drawn from one sample of a study of blood T cell repertoires in COVID-19. Method: immunoSEQ multiplex PCR; TCRdb's copy keeps in-frame clones and lacks some. The sample records 200,000 to 250,000 clones, about nine tenths being singletons. The sample comprised PBMCs or T cells enriched from blood (not recorded which). The receptors stem from a woman in her thirties or forties with acute COVID-19. Each CDR3 is given with its conserved first and last residue. D genes are given only for firm matches. Expanded clones are given a class, and other clones once, few, many or no size at all.

size,V,D,J,DNA,CDR3
NA,TRBV3-1/TRBV3-2,TRBD2,TRBJ2-1,TGTGCCAGCAGCCAAAGCGGGGAAAGCTACAATGAGCAGTTCTTC,CASSQSGESYNEQFF
NA,TRBV7-3,NA,TRBJ1-1,TGTGCCAGCAGCTCCCAGATGAACACTGAAGCTTTCTTT,CASSSQMNTEAFF
many,TRBV6-5,TRBD1,TRBJ1-1,TGTGCCAGCAACATACAGGGGAGCACTGAAGCTTTCTTT,CASNIQGSTEAFF
NA,TRBV6-5,NA,TRBJ2-7,TGTGCCAGCAGTTATGGGCCCTACGAGCAGTACTTC,CASSYGPYEQYF
NA,TRBV27,NA,TRBJ2-3,TGTGCCAGCAGGGAGCGGGCAACAGATACGCAGTATTTT,CASRERATDTQYF
once,TRBV24-1,TRBD2,TRBJ2-1,TGTGCCACCAGTGATACCAGCGGGGGGTTGTACAATGAGCAGTTCTTC,CATSDTSGGLYNEQFF
NA,TRBV5-1,TRBD1,TRBJ2-1,TGCGCCAGCAGCCAGGGACAGGGGACAAATGAGCAGTTCTTC,CASSQGQGTNEQFF
NA,TRBV18,TRBD1,TRBJ1-6,TGTGCCAGCTCACCCCCGACAGGGAACAGTAATTCACCCCTCCACTTT,CASSPPTGNSNSPLHF
NA,TRBV5-1,NA,TRBJ1-6,TGCGCCAGCAGCTCAACGACGGGACTTGTCGTCCTCCACTTT,CASSSTTGLVVLHF
NA,TRBV4-3,NA,TRBJ1-3,TGCGCCAGCAGCCAAGAGGCAATCTTTTCGGGGACTGGAAACACCATATATTTT,CASSQEAIFSGTGNTIYF
NA,TRBV18,TRBD2,TRBJ2-7,TGTGCCAGCTCGAAGGGACTAGCGCTGGACGAGCAGTACTTC,CASSKGLALDEQYF
NA,TRBV18,NA,TRBJ1-1,TGTGCCAGCTCTACGACAGGTCCCTTAGGGAACACTGAAGCTTTCTTT,CASSTTGPLGNTEAFF
once,TRBV11-2,TRBD1,TRBJ1-4,TGTGCCAGCAGCCAACAGGGGACTGAAAAACTGTTTTTT,CASSQQGTEKLFF
NA,TRBV7-8,NA,TRBJ1-1,TGTGCCAGCAGCTTCGCAGGGCAGTCAGCTTTCTTT,CASSFAGQSAFF
NA,TRBV7-9,NA,TRBJ1-1,TGTGCCAGCAGCTCAACGGGGCGAGGTAGCGGTTTTGAAGCTTTCTTT,CASSSTGRGSGFEAFF
NA,TRBV6-5,NA,TRBJ2-7,TGTGCCAGCAGTTCCCAATCCTACGAGCAGTACTTC,CASSSQSYEQYF
once,TRBV19,NA,TRBJ2-1,TGTGCCAGTAGTGGCGCCCCGGGCAATGAGCAGTTCTTC,CASSGAPGNEQFF
NA,TRBV29-1,NA,TRBJ1-1,TGCAGCATGGGCCAGGGGCCTGAAGCTTTCTTT,CSMGQGPEAFF
NA,TRBV2,TRBD1,TRBJ1-1,TGTGCCAGCATAGAACAGGGGATGTCCACTGAAGCTTTCTTT,CASIEQGMSTEAFF
NA,TRBV12-3/TRBV12-4,NA,TRBJ1-1,TGTGCCAGCAGTTTAGGGGCAGGGGCTTTCTTT,CASSLGAGAFF
few,TRBV7-3,NA,TRBJ2-3,TGTGCCAGCAGCTTAAGGAGGAGGGCACGGAACAATCACCTCAACACAGATACGCAGTATTTT,CASSLRRRARNNHLNTDTQYF
NA,TRBV19,NA,TRBJ1-2,TGTGCCAGTAGAAACCCGCGGGATGGGGGTTCAAACTATGGCTACACCTTC,CASRNPRDGGSNYGYTF
NA,TRBV9,NA,TRBJ1-2,TGTGCCAGCAGCGTAGAAATCAGGGGATCCACCTATGGCTACACCTTC,CASSVEIRGSTYGYTF
NA,TRBV18,NA,TRBJ1-4,TGTGCCAGCTCACCTGGGACACCGGGAAGGGAAAAACTGTTTTTT,CASSPGTPGREKLFF
NA,TRBV19,TRBD1,TRBJ1-5,TGTGCCAGTACTTCTCCAGGGGGACTTGGCAATCAGCCCCAGCATTTT,CASTSPGGLGNQPQHF
NA,TRBV19,NA,TRBJ2-1,TGTGCCAGTACCGTCACCGGAGGGGGGGGCGAGCAGTTCTTC,CASTVTGGGGEQFF
NA,TRBV5-8,NA,TRBJ1-1,TGTGCCAGCAGCTTGAGAAGGGGTGAAGCTTTCTTT,CASSLRRGEAFF
NA,TRBV2,TRBD1,TRBJ1-2,TGTGCCAGCAGTGGCCCCGACAGGGGTGTATATGGCTACACCTTC,CASSGPDRGVYGYTF
NA,TRBV6-6,TRBD1,TRBJ1-6,TGTGCCAGCAGTTATCAACAGGGGTTCGATAATTCACCCCTCCACTTT,CASSYQQGFDNSPLHF
NA,TRBV19,NA,TRBJ1-5,TGTGCCAGTAGTATAGTTCTGGGGCCCAATCAGCCCCAGCATTTT,CASSIVLGPNQPQHF
NA,TRBV5-1,TRBD1,TRBJ2-1,TGCGCCAGCAGCTTTGGGACAGATTCCGACAATGAGCAGTTCTTC,CASSFGTDSDNEQFF
NA,TRBV23-1,TRBD1,TRBJ1-1,TGCGCCAGCAGTCGCTCCGGGACAGTTTATTCTTCGCCTTCTTGCATAATCCCTCCTGAAGCTTTCTTT,CASSRSGTVYSSPSCIIPPEAFF
NA,TRBV5-1,NA,TRBJ1-1,TGCGCCAGCAGCCAGGGGCGTGGAGGGAACACTGAAGCTTTCTTT,CASSQGRGGNTEAFF
NA,TRBV18,TRBD1,TRBJ1-3,TGTGCCAGCTCACCAGACAGGGGAAAGGCTGGAAACACCATATATTTT,CASSPDRGKAGNTIYF
NA,TRBV7-2,TRBD1,TRBJ1-5,TGTGCCAGCAGCTTAAGAGCAGGGGGAAATCAGCCCCAGCATTTT,CASSLRAGGNQPQHF
once,TRBV7-2,TRBD2,TRBJ2-2,TGTGCCAGCAGCCCCTATAGCGGGGGGAGGGGCGGGGAGCTGTTTTTT,CASSPYSGGRGGELFF
NA,TRBV10-2,NA,TRBJ1-1,TGCGCCAGCAGAATTACAGGAGACATGAACACTGAAGCTTTCTTT,CASRITGDMNTEAFF
NA,TRBV12-3/TRBV12-4,TRBD1,TRBJ1-5,TGTGCCAGCAGTTTTTCACAGGGGAGGCCCCAGCATTTT,CASSFSQGRPQHF
NA,TRBV6-5,TRBD1,TRBJ1-6,TGTGCCAGCAGTTACAGGGACAGGGGTTCACCCCTCCACTTT,CASSYRDRGSPLHF
once,TRBV2,TRBD1,TRBJ2-2,TGTGCCAGCAGTTTTGACAGGGGGCGTCACACCGGGGAGCTGTTTTTT,CASSFDRGRHTGELFF
NA,TRBV6-5,TRBD1,TRBJ1-2,TGTGCCAGCAGCGGGACAGGGAACTATGGCTACACCTTC,CASSGTGNYGYTF
NA,TRBV7-2,NA,TRBJ1-6,TGTGCCAGCAGATCCTCGGGCTATAATTCACCCCTCCACTTT,CASRSSGYNSPLHF
NA,TRBV29-1,TRBD1,TRBJ1-5,TGCAGCGCCGGGACAGGGGCTCAGCCCCAGCATTTT,CSAGTGAQPQHF